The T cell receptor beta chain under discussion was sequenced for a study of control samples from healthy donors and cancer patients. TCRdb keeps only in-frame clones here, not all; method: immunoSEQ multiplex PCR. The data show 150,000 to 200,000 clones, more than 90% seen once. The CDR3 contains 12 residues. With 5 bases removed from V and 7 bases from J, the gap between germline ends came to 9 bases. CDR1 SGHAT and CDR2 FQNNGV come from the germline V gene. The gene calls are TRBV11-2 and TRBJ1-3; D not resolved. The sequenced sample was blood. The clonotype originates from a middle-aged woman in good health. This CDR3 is CASSGLHNTIYF. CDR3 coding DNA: TGTGCCAGCAGCGGACTACACAACACCATATATTTT.